This TCR beta chain was documented in a study of breast tumors, draining lymph nodes, adjacent tissues listed by TCRdb under 2016. For the wider study: In breast cancer patients, the study compared the TCR beta repertoires of tumor, adjacent nontumor tissue and axillary lymph nodes. The study was designed to assess the relationships and possible T-cell exchange between tumor, surrounding tissue and draining lymph node repertoires in human breast cancer.

The full study reports these points: The similarity between tumor and nontumor tissue repertoires was significantly greater in luminal-like breast cancer than in basal-like breast cancer. A scenario in which most tumor T cells derive from the lymph node and then expand within tumor tissue was judged to be consistent with the data. Tumor T-cell repertoires showed less diversity than lymph node repertoires and more diversity than nontumor tissue repertoires, and tumor T-cell repertoires showed preferential V and J gene usage. The conclusion that tumor T cells originate in lymph nodes was presented as consistent with a hypothesis rather than as directly demonstrated.

Lymph node samples came from the axillary draining lymph nodes of breast cancer patients. Deletion took 8 bases off V and 7 bases off J, with a span of 18 bases between the germline ends. CDR3 length: 14 amino acids, cysteine to phenylalanine. The sequence is cut down to CDR3 DNA, 42 bases in frame from base 1. CDR1 and CDR2 are read off the germline V gene as MNHEY and SVGAGI. The sequencer was an Illumina HiSeq 2000. Multiplex PCR amplification was used to build the TCR beta chain libraries. The amplified TCR beta chain products were analyzed by high-throughput sequencing. TCRdb reran the public reads through fastp at Q25 and MiXCR, keeping productive beta chains. Rows matching on CDR3 protein sequence are summarized as one entry with the most common DNA and genes. The sample table records roughly 120,000 distinct CDR3 sequences; 15% to 20% of these occur just once. The ten largest clones represent more than 3% of the sample.

The sample holds many counts of this clonotype. This receptor's antigen is unknown. Nothing much larger sits one base from this clone, and base qualities are not available. The sequenced sample was axillary lymph node tissue. The TCR originated in a female donor with breast cancer. Some clones in this sample may be carry-over from other donors' samples. The rearranged segments are TRBV6-5 and TRBJ2-1; TRBD2 might be the D gene, on 6 matching bases. The nucleotides read TGTGCCAGCCAGGCCAGCGGGCGCTGGAATGAGCAGTTCTTC. It is translated as CASQASGRWNEQFF.